The clone carrying this TCR beta chain was counted a few times. Antigen: not known. CD4+ T cells that had been cultured provided DNA sequenced with the Oncomine TCR Beta short-read assay. One entry per CDR3 protein, called by TCRdb with MiXCR from the PCR reads. The sample carries 20,000 to 25,000 distinct CDR3 sequences, approximately 32% recorded once. V lost 8 bases to trimming and J lost 0 bases, with 14 bases between them. The germline V gene encodes CDR1 MNHNS and CDR2 SASEGT. The CDR3 is made up of 14 amino acids. This sample is part of a study of vaccination and CD4 T cells after COVID-19. Study in general: The control cultures got either a CEFX pool, an HIV-1 Nef pool, or no peptide at all.

As for time point: late sampling 161 to 241 days after vaccination in three convalescent patients. The treatment here: roughly ten-day PBMC culture with coronavirus spike peptide pools or control peptides (ViraFEST assay). The material was CD4+ T cells from blood, cultured in vitro, obtained about 7 months after SARS-CoV-2 vaccination. The source is a human donor who had recovered from COVID-19. The chain joins TRBV6-1 to TRBJ2-7, with no clear D. This chain's CDR3 is CASSTAGNSYEQYF. The CDR3, as DNA: TGTGCCAGCTCAACCGCAGGAAACTCCTACGAGCAGTACTTC.